Listed here is a single TCR beta chain. Authors of the study amplified TCR beta CDR3 regions from RNA transcripts. The TCR CDR3 first-round RT-PCR relied on the HTBI primer set. TCRdb called the multiplex PCR reads again in MiXCR, with one record for every CDR3 protein. The sample holds hundreds of thousands of distinct CDR3 sequences, roughly 22% seen once. This specimen comes from a study of T cells in Graves' hyperthyroidism and ophthalmopathy. Germline CDR1 SGDLS, CDR2 YYNGEE. Trimming cost V 5 bases and J 2 bases; bases outside gene matches: 7. The CDR3 sequence is 14 residues long. This TCR derives from a woman aged 70-85 years with Graves' ophthalmopathy. Sequencing was done on a sample of blood. The genes are TRBV9 and TRBJ2-7; 7 positions match TRBD1. CDR3 residues: CASSAGQDPYEQYF. The CDR3 DNA reads TGTGCCAGCAGTGCCGGACAGGACCCCTACGAGCAGTACTTC.